The 25 T cell receptor beta chains given below trace back to one sample, sequenced in a study of neurological immune-mediated disorders. A single record per CDR3 protein comes from TCRdb applying MiXCR to the 5' RACE reads. The sample carries tens of thousands of distinct CDR3 sequences, 4% to 6% recorded once. What was sequenced was PBMCs. These receptors all stem from a woman in her 50s with multiple sclerosis.

This clonotype was seen a few times. The chain joins TRBV18 to TRBJ1-1; TRBD1 matches 9 bases. There are 12 residues in the CDR3. The germline CDR1 and CDR2 sequences are KGHSH and LQKENI. The trim removed 3 bases at V and 9 bases at J, leaving 2 bases unmatched. CDR3 sequence (DNA): TGTGCCAGCTCACCGGGGACAGGGAAAGCTTTCTTT. Encoded protein: CASSPGTGKAFF.

There are a few counts of this clonotype. The chain joins TRBV6-2 or TRBV6-3 to TRBJ2-7; weak D call: TRBD2 (6 bases). Germline V gene data show CDR1 as MNHEY and CDR2 as SVGEGT. Trimming took 2 bases from V and 2 from J, leaving 10 bases between them. The CDR3 runs to 14 residues. The CDR3 region is CASSYAGSAYEQYV. The CDR3 nucleotides are TGTGCCAGCAGTTACGCGGGGAGCGCCTACGAGCAGTACGTC.

This clonotype was counted many times. This rearrangement joins TRBV4-3 to TRBJ2-1, with 8 bases that match TRBD2. The CDR3 is 15 residues long. The V segment lost 3 bases and the J segment 5 bases; nucleotides outside the gene matches: 6. Germline loops: CDR1 LGHNA, CDR2 YSLEER. In DNA, the CDR3 is TGCGCCAGCAGCCAGCCCCCGGGAGGGCACAATGAGCAGTTCTTC. It codes for CASSQPPGGHNEQFF.

This clonotype was seen many times. This chain links TRBV7-9 with TRBJ2-3; 9 nucleotides agree with TRBD2. The CDR3 is 16 residues long. Germline CDR1 reads SEHNR; CDR2 reads FQNEAQ (reference sequence). V lost 0 bases and J lost 5; bases outside the gene matches: 6. The CDR3 DNA is TGTGCCAGCAGCTTAGCGGCGGGGGGGCCGCGAGATACGCAGTATTTT. Translation: CASSLAAGGPRDTQYF.

This clonotype was recorded a few times. Germline and junction disagree at one end, which may indicate a read error. V and J are TRBV28 and TRBJ1-5; TRBD1 matches 8 bases. The V gene's germline CDR1 is MDHEN and CDR2 SYDVKM. The CDR3 length is 15 residues. CDR3 nucleotides: TGTGCCAGCAGTTTATCAGGGGGCGGTCATCAGCCCCAGAATTTT. It specifies CASSLSGGGHQPQNF. Using reference TRBV28 and TRBJ1-5 for the parts outside the CDR3, the full variable domain is DVKVTQSSRYLVKRTGEKVFLECVQDMDHENMFWYRQDPGLGLRLIYFSYDVKMKEKGDIPEGYSVSREKKERFSLILESASTNQTSMYLCASSLSGGGHQPQNFGDGTRLSIL.

The table lists this clonotype with many counts. The chain links TRBV6-5 to TRBJ2-7, with 8 bases that match TRBD1. Unmatched junction bases numbered 2, after V lost 2 bases and J lost 2 bases. This CDR3 comprises 14 residues. Germline CDR1 is MNHEY and CDR2 is SVGAGI. CDR3 coding DNA: TGTGCCAGCAGTTACCGGGGACAGGCCTACGAGCAGTACTTC. It specifies CASSYRGQAYEQYF.

This clonotype was counted ten times or more. The rearrangement joins TRBV20-1 to TRBJ2-5; 14 nucleotides agree with TRBD2. This CDR3 region has 16 residues. CDR1 and CDR2 (germline): DFQATT, SNEGSKA (reference sequence). V was clipped by 4 bases and J by 5 bases; unmatched bases: 9. The CDR3 bases are TGCAGTGCTATCTTGACTAGCGGGGGGGCCGGGGAGACCCAGTACTTC. Translated: CSAILTSGGAGETQYF.

This clonotype was recorded many times. This chain uses TRBV5-5 with TRBJ2-3; weak D call: TRBD1 (5 bases). This CDR3 comprises 14 residues. CDR1 and CDR2 from the germline V gene are SGHKS and YYEKEE (reference sequence). V lost 5 bases and J 0 bases, leaving 10 bases between the germline ends. Here the CDR3 reads CASRFRVSTDTQYF. The CDR3 nucleotides are TGTGCCAGCAGATTCAGGGTTAGCACAGATACGCAGTATTTT.

This clonotype was detected ten times or more. The J gene is TRBJ2-3, the V gene TRBV12-3 or TRBV12-4; no firm D call. Trimming shortened V by 5 bases and J by 2 bases, and 5 bases separated the two germline ends. The CDR3 runs to 12 residues. The CDR3 is CASSRYTDTQYF. For the CDR3, the DNA is TGTGCCAGCAGTCGCTACACAGATACGCAGTATTTT.

This clonotype came up many times. CDR3 in DNA: TGTGCCAGCAGTTACTCGAGTACCTCCTACGAGCAGTACTTC. This sequence encodes CASSYSSTSYEQYF. The chain employs TRBV6-2 or TRBV6-3 and TRBJ2-7, with D unresolved. V was cut by 0 bases and J by 0 bases, with 6 bases left in between. Germline V CDR1 and CDR2: MNHEY, SVGEGT. The CDR3 is 14 amino acids.

About this clonotype itself: This could be a read error, since a much larger clone is one nucleotide away. This chain joins TRBV20-1 and TRBJ2-2; 12 positions match TRBD2. J was trimmed by 1 base and V by 7 bases; bases with no gene match: 4. Germline-derived CDR1 and CDR2 are DFQATT and SNEGSKA (reference sequence). The CDR3 length is 15 residues. The CDR3, as DNA: TGCAGTGTCCCGACTAGCGGGGGGAACACCGGGGAGCTGTTTTTT. Its translation: CSVPTSGGNTGELFF.

This clonotype was seen many times. The chain employs TRBV7-2 and TRBJ2-3, with a possible D match to TRBD2 (6 bases). The V gene lost 5 bases and the J gene lost 3 bases, with 12 bases spanning the gap. The CDR3 loop spans 14 amino acids. Per the germline V gene, CDR1 is SGHTA and CDR2 is FQGNSA. CDR3 sequence reads: CASSRGFRTDTQYF. The CDR3 DNA is TGTGCCAGCAGCCGGGGGTTTCGGACAGATACGCAGTATTTT.

This clonotype was counted ten times or more. The gene calls are TRBV20-1 and TRBJ2-1, with 11 bases lining up with TRBD2. There are 15 residues in the CDR3. Trimming took 6 bases from V and 7 from J; bases not matched to a gene: 11. The germline V gene encodes CDR1 DFQATT and CDR2 SNEGSKA (reference sequence). The CDR3 region is CSAHDSGGARNEQFF. In nucleotides, the CDR3 is TGCAGTGCCCACGATAGCGGGGGGGCCAGGAATGAGCAGTTCTTC.

This clonotype was seen repeatedly, ten times or more. J is TRBJ1-1 and V is TRBV7-3, with D possibly matching TRBD1 (5 bases). CDR1 and CDR2 (germline): SGHTA, FQGTGA. The CDR3 is 13 residues long. V was clipped by 5 bases and J by 3 bases, with 10 bases between them. The CDR3: CASSPRGYTEAFF. The CDR3 DNA reads TGTGCCAGCAGCCCCCGGGGGTACACTGAAGCTTTCTTT.

There are many counts of this clonotype. The V gene is TRBV7-2, the J gene TRBJ2-3, with 8 bases that match TRBD2. Germline values: CDR1 SGHTA, CDR2 FQGNSA. Unmatched junction bases numbered 14, after V lost 6 bases and J lost 6 bases. The CDR3 has 16 residues. CDR3 DNA: TGTGCCAGCAGTTTTGCGGTCAGCGGGGGAGGCGATACGCAGTATTTT. It translates to CASSFAVSGGGDTQYF.

A note on this clonotype: One junction end disagrees with the germline gene, perhaps due to a read error. The gene calls are TRBV5-1 and TRBJ1-5; 9 bases line up with TRBD1. Germline loops: CDR1 SGHRS, CDR2 YFSETQ. The CDR3 extends over 14 amino acids. The CDR3 loop reads CASSLVQGAQPQNF. CDR3 DNA sequence: TGCGCCAGCAGCTTGGTACAGGGGGCTCAGCCCCAGAATTTT.

This clonotype was seen ten or more times. The chain couples TRBV25-1 to TRBJ1-5; D possibly corresponds to TRBD1 (5 bases). The CDR3 is made up of 14 amino acids. Germline values: CDR1 MGHDK, CDR2 SYGVNS. Trimming took 2 bases from V and 4 from J, leaving 9 bases between them. In DNA form, the CDR3 reads TGTGCCAGCAGTGAACAGGGCTGGAATCAGCCCCAGCATTTT. The encoded protein is CASSEQGWNQPQHF.

This clonotype was recorded at least ten times. The chain is built from TRBV20-1 and TRBJ2-3, with a tentative D call TRBD2 (5 bases). The V end was cut by 4 bases, the J end by 2 bases, with 13 bases between. CDR1 and CDR2 (germline): DFQATT, SNEGSKA (reference sequence). The CDR3 is made up of 14 amino acids. The CDR3 sequence is CSATSGLVTDTQYF. The CDR3 DNA follows: TGCAGTGCTACCTCTGGACTGGTCACAGATACGCAGTATTTT.

This clonotype occurred many times. The rearrangement links TRBV5-1 to TRBJ2-3; D unresolved. The V gene's germline CDR1 is SGHRS and CDR2 YFSETQ. The length of the CDR3 is 14 residues. Trimming stripped 4 bases from V and 6 bases from J, with 15 bases between. The CDR3 DNA reads as TGCGCCAGCAGCCCCCTGAATCAGGCGGATACGCAGTATTTT. It yields the protein CASSPLNQADTQYF.

This clonotype was recorded at least ten times. This chain connects TRBV7-9 to TRBJ1-3; maybe TRBD1 (5 bases). Trimming cost V 7 bases and J 3 bases, with 16 bases left between them. The CDR3 loop spans 15 amino acids. Germline CDR1 is SEHNR and CDR2 is FQNEAQ (reference sequence). In DNA, the CDR3 is TGTGCCAGCATCAAGCCAGGGAACGGTGGAAACACCATATATTTT. Translation: CASIKPGNGGNTIYF.

This clonotype was detected many times. The V call is TRBV5-1, the J call TRBJ2-4, with TRBD1 matching over 9 bases. The CDR3 runs to 15 residues. Germline V gene data show CDR1 as SGHRS and CDR2 as YFSETQ. V dropped 4 bases and J dropped 5; count of bases not matched to a gene: 7. This chain's CDR3 is CASSPGDRVQNIQYF. CDR3 nucleotide sequence: TGCGCCAGCAGCCCGGGGGACAGGGTTCAAAACATTCAGTACTTC.

This clonotype was counted a few times. This sequence joins TRBV15 and TRBJ1-2; possible D gene TRBD1, 5 bases. The V end was cut by 11 bases, the J end by 3 bases, with 16 bases between. This CDR3 comprises 13 residues. From germline, CDR1 is LNHNV and CDR2 YYDKDF (reference sequence). In DNA, the CDR3 is TGTGCCGCCGGGACGGGGCCCTACTATGGCTACACCTTC. This translates into CAAGTGPYYGYTF.

This clonotype was observed at least ten times. This chain connects TRBV6-2 or TRBV6-3 to TRBJ2-7; D unclear. V lost 8 bases and J 0 bases, leaving 8 bases between the germline ends. The CDR3 length is 12 residues. The germline CDR1 and CDR2 sequences are MNHEY and SVGEGT. This chain's CDR3 is CASAGVSYEQYF. CDR3 sequence (DNA): TGTGCCAGCGCCGGTGTCTCCTACGAGCAGTACTTC.

This clonotype was observed many times. The chain joins TRBV5-1 to TRBJ1-1; D is uncertain. CDR1 and CDR2 (germline): SGHRS, YFSETQ. CDR3 length: 15 residues. Trimming left V 0 bases short and J 0 bases short, with 9 bases between. CDR3 in amino acids: CASSLDGFMNTEAFF. CDR3 nucleotide sequence: TGCGCCAGCAGCTTGGACGGATTCATGAACACTGAAGCTTTCTTT.

This clonotype was counted ten times or more. The chain employs TRBV2 and TRBJ2-2; 7 bases agree with TRBD2. V shed 6 bases, J shed 1 base, and the junction held 5 bases outside the gene matches. CDR3 size: 15 residues. Germline loops: CDR1 SNHLY, CDR2 FYNNEI. The CDR3 bases are TGTGCCAGCAGGGGAGGGACGGGGAACACCGGGGAGCTGTTTTTT. This translates into CASRGGTGNTGELFF.